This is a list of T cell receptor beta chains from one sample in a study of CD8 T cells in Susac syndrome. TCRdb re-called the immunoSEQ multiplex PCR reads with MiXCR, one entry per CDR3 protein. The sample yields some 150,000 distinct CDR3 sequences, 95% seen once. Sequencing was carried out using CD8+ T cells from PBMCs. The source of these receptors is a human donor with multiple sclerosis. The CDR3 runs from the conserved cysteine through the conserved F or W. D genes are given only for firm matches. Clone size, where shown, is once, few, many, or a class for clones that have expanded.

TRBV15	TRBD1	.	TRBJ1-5	TGTGCCACCAGCAGCGCAGGGGGATTCAATCAGCCCCAGCATTTT	CATSSAGGFNQPQHF
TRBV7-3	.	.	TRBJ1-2	TGTGCCAGCAGGGTAGGCCCAGAGAATAACTATGGCTACACCTTC	CASRVGPENNYGYTF
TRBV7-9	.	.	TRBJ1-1	TGTGCCGGAGGAACGGCAGGGCGGACTGAAGCTTTCTTT	CAGGTAGRTEAFF
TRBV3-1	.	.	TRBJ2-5	TGTGCCAGCAGCCCGGAGGGCAGATGGGAGACCCAGTACTTC	CASSPEGRWETQYF
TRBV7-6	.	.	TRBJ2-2	TGTGCCAGCAGGTGGGGAGAGGAGGAGCTGTTTTTT	CASRWGEEELFF
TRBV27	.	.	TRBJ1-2	TGTGCCAGACGGGGAGTACCTAACTATGGCTACACCTTC	CARRGVPNYGYTF
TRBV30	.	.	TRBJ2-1	TGTGCCTGGAGTGTATTAAGGGAGCAGTTCTTC	CAWSVLREQFF
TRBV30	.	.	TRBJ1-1	TGTGCCTGGAGTGTATCAGGGAATGGTGACACTGAAGCTTTCTTT	CAWSVSGNGDTEAFF
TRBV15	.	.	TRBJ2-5	TGTGCCACCAGCAGACCACGGTTACAAGAGACCCAGTACTTC	CATSRPRLQETQYF
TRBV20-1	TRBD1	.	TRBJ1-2	TGCAGTGCGAAGTCCCGGGACAGGGGGGGCTACACCTTC	CSAKSRDRGGYTF
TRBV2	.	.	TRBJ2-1	TGTGCCAGCAGTGAAGGGCTAGCCGCTATCTACAATGAGCAGTTCTTC	CASSEGLAAIYNEQFF
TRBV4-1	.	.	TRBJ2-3	TGCGCCAGCAGCCAAGTGGCAACAAGCACAGATACGCAGTATTTT	CASSQVATSTDTQYF
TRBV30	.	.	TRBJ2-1	TGTGCCTGGAGTGAGTCTACCTACAATGAGCAGTTCTTC	CAWSESTYNEQFF
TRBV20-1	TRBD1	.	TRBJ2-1	TGCAGTGCTAGAGCTAGAGGACAGGCCAGTTTGTTCTTC	CSARARGQASLFF
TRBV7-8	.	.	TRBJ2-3	TGTGCCAGCAGCTTTAGGACCTTCAAAGTCGAAGATACGCAGTATTTT	CASSFRTFKVEDTQYF
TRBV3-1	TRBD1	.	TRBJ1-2	TGTGCCAGCAGCTACGGACAGGGAGGCTATGGCTACACCTTC	CASSYGQGGYGYTF
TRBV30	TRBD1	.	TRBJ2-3	TGTGCCAGGGACAGGGGCTTAGCAGATACGCAGTATTTT	CARDRGLADTQYF
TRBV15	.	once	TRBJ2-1	TGTGCCACCACCAAGGGACTCTTTAATGAGCAGTTCTTC	CATTKGLFNEQFF
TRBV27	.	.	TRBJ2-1	TGTGCCAGCGGGAAGGGAACCTTTAATGAGCAGTTCTTC	CASGKGTFNEQFF
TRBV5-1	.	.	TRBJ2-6	TGCGCCAGCAGCCCACAGGGAACTGGGGCCAACGTCCTGACTTTC	CASSPQGTGANVLTF
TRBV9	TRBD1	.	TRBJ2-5	TGTGCCAGCAGCGTAGAGGGGGCTCAAGAGACCCAGTACTTC	CASSVEGAQETQYF
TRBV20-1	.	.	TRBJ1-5	TGCAGTGCCCACAGGGTGGGTAGCAATCAGCCCCAGCATTTT	CSAHRVGSNQPQHF
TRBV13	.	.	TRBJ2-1	TGTGCCAGCAGCCACGCCGCAGCCTACAATGAGCAGTTCTTC	CASSHAAAYNEQFF
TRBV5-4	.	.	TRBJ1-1	TGTGCCAGCAGCTTGTTTGGGGAAGCTTTCTTT	CASSLFGEAFF
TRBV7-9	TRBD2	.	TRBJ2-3	TGTGCCAGCAGCTTAGCAGCGGGGGGGCGATCAGATACGCAGTATTTT	CASSLAAGGRSDTQYF
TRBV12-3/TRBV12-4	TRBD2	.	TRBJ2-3	TGTGCCAGCAGTTTATCGGCTAGCGGGGCGGAAATCCCAGATACGCAGTATTTT	CASSLSASGAEIPDTQYF
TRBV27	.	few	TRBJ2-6	TGTGCCAGCAGTTTCCTCTCTGGGGCCAACGTCCTGACTTTC	CASSFLSGANVLTF
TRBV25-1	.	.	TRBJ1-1	TGTGCCAGCAGTCTACTGGGACCTGAAGCTTTCTTT	CASSLLGPEAFF
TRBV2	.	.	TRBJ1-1	TGTGCCAGCAGTGAAGCGGACACCTTATACACTGAAGCTTTCTTT	CASSEADTLYTEAFF
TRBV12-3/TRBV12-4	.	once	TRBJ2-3	TGTGCCAGCAGTTTGGGGGCCACAGATACGCAGTATTTT	CASSLGATDTQYF
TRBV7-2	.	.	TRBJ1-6	TGTGCCAGCAGCCCCACCCCAGGTGGTCCCCTCCACTTT	CASSPTPGGPLHF
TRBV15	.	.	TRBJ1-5	TGTGCCACCAGCAGAGGCAAACAGGGAAGACATCAGCCCCAGCATTTT	CATSRGKQGRHQPQHF
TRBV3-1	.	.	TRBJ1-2	TGTGCCAGCAGCCAAGATGAGGGGGGGACCAACTATGGCTACACCTTC	CASSQDEGGTNYGYTF
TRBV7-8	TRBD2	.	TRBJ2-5	TGTGCCAGCAGCTTACGTAGCGGGGGATTACAAGAGACCCAGTACTTC	CASSLRSGGLQETQYF
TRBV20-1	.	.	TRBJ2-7	TGCAGTGCTACCATCCACCGGGGGAAGGAGTACGAGCAGTACTTC	CSATIHRGKEYEQYF
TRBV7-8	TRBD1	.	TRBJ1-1	TGTGCCAGCTCTTTAGGGGGCCTATGGACTGAAGCTTTCTTT	CASSLGGLWTEAFF
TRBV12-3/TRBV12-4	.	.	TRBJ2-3	TGTGCCAGCAGTTTTCGGTCAGATACGCAGTATTTT	CASSFRSDTQYF
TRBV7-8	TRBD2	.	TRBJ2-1	TGTGCCAGCAGCCAGGTCGTAGGCCCGCGGGGGGAGCAGTTCTTC	CASSQVVGPRGEQFF
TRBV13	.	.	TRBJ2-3	TGTGCCAGCAGCTTAGGCCGCCCAGATACGCAGTATTTT	CASSLGRPDTQYF
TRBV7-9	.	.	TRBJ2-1	TGTGCCAGCAGGGCTTCCAATGAGCAGTTCTTC	CASRASNEQFF
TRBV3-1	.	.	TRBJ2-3	TGTGCCAGCAGCCAAGAAGCCGGACTTCGAAGGAGGACGCAGTATTTT	CASSQEAGLRRRTQYF
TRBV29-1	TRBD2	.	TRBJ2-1	TGCAGCGTTGTTTGGGGGGGGAATGAGCAGTTCTTC	CSVVWGGNEQFF
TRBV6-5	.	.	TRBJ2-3	TGTGCCAGCAGTTACAGGTTGGCCGGGGGCGATACGCAGTATTTT	CASSYRLAGGDTQYF
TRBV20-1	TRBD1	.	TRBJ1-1	TGCAGTGCTGCCTCCGGGACAGTTATGAACACTGAAGCTTTCTTT	CSAASGTVMNTEAFF
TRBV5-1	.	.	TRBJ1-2	TGCGCCAGCAGCTTGAATGACGTTGATGGCTACACCTTC	CASSLNDVDGYTF
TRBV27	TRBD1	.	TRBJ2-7	TGTGCCAGCAGCCCGTCCGCGGACAGGGGCTACGAGCAGTACTTC	CASSPSADRGYEQYF
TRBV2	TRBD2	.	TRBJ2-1	TGTGCCAGCTCGGGACTAGCGGGGGGGCCAGCCTGGAATGAGCAGTTCTTC	CASSGLAGGPAWNEQFF
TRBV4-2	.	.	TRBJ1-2	TGTGCCAGCAAAGGGGGGCAGTGGAACTATGGCTACACCTTC	CASKGGQWNYGYTF
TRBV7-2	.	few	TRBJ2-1	TGTGCCAGCAGCTTACTCTACAATGAGCAGTTCTTC	CASSLLYNEQFF
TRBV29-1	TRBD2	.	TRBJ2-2	TGCAGCGTTGTCTTAGCGGGGGGCCCGAACACCGGGGAGCTGTTTTTT	CSVVLAGGPNTGELFF
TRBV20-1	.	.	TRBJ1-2	TGCAGTGCTAGAGATGAAGGGCACTATGGCTACACCTTC	CSARDEGHYGYTF
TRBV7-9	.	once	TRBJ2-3	TGTGCCAGCAGCTCCCGTGACGGGGGGCCGTCTGATACGCAGTATTTT	CASSSRDGGPSDTQYF
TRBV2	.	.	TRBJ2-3	TGTGCCAGCAGTGAAAATACCGTCGAAGATACGCAGTATTTT	CASSENTVEDTQYF
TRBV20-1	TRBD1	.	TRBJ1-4	TGCAGTGCTTTAACCGGGACAGCCGGGAAACTGTTTTTT	CSALTGTAGKLFF
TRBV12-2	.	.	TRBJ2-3	TGTGCAAGTCGCACCCCCGGGACGCCTAGCACAGATACGCAGTATTTT	CASRTPGTPSTDTQYF
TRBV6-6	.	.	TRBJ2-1	TGTGCCAGCAGTTACTTATACAATGAGCAGTTCTTC	CASSYLYNEQFF
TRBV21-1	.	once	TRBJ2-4	TGTGCCAGCGGTAAACTAGCGGACAAAAACATTCAGTACTTC	CASGKLADKNIQYF
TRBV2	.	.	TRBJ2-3	TGTGCCAGCCGGGGGCAGTATTTT	CASRGQYF
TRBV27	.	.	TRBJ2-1	TGTGCCAGCAGTTTATACTCAGGCCTCAGGGATGAGCAGTTCTTC	CASSLYSGLRDEQFF